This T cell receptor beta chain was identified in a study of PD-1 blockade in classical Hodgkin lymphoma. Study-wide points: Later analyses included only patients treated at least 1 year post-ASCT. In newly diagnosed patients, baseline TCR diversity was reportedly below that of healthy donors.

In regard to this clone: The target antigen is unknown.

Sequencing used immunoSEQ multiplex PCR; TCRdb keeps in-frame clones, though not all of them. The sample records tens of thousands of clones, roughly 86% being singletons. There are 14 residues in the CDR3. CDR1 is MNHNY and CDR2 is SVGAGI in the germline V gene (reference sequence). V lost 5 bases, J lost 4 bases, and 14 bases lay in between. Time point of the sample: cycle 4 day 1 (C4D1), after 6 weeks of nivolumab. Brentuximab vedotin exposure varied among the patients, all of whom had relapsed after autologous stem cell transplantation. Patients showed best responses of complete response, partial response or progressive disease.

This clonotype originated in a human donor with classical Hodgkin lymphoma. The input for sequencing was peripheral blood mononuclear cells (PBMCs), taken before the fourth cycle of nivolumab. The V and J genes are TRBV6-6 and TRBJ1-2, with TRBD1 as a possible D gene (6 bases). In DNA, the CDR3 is TGTGCCAGCAGTCGACTGACCAGGGGCTATGGCTACACCTTC. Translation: CASSRLTRGYGYTF.